These T cell receptor beta chains were read from a single sample in a study of cytomegalovirus exposure and HLA in healthy donors. TCRdb's copy holds only in-frame clones and misses some; the assay was immunoSEQ multiplex PCR. The sample has 120,000 to 150,000 clones, roughly 73% seen once. Material for sequencing was PBMCs. These receptors all come from a middle-aged man in good health and CMV-seronegative. CDR3s leave out the opening cysteine and the closing phenylalanine or tryptophan. Each record gives: J gene, V gene, CDR3 protein.

j_gene: TRBJ1-5
v_gene: TRBV5-6
CDR3aa: ASSSNRDHQPQH

j_gene: TRBJ1-1
v_gene: TRBV30
CDR3aa: AWSGRGPRNGF

j_gene: TRBJ2-7
v_gene: TRBV27
CDR3aa: ASSVFGTAFYEQY

j_gene: TRBJ1-5
v_gene: TRBV15
CDR3aa: ATSRGGTGLQPQH

j_gene: TRBJ1-4
v_gene: TRBV2
CDR3aa: ASAGTGNEKLF

j_gene: TRBJ2-5
v_gene: TRBV6-1
CDR3aa: ASNLQEQETQY

j_gene: TRBJ1-3
v_gene: TRBV19
CDR3aa: ASSMRGRQVNSGNTIY

j_gene: TRBJ1-1
v_gene: TRBV5-1
CDR3aa: ASSRDRQNTEAF

j_gene: TRBJ1-5
v_gene: TRBV5-4
CDR3aa: ASSLERDQPQH

j_gene: TRBJ1-3
v_gene: TRBV6-1
CDR3aa: ASSRGPGNTIY

j_gene: TRBJ2-1
v_gene: TRBV7-3
CDR3aa: ASSLGGDRVRQF

j_gene: TRBJ2-2
v_gene: TRBV28
CDR3aa: AGGDRTVLNTGELF

j_gene: TRBJ1-4
v_gene: TRBV2
CDR3aa: ASSEFGGGREKLF

j_gene: TRBJ2-7
v_gene: TRBV9
CDR3aa: ASSVGGTSSYEQY

j_gene: TRBJ1-2
v_gene: TRBV5-4
CDR3aa: ASNADRESGGYT

j_gene: TRBJ2-3
v_gene: TRBV5-1
CDR3aa: ASSSYRGTEDTQY

j_gene: TRBJ2-7
v_gene: TRBV5-1
CDR3aa: ASSLLGGNEQY

j_gene: TRBJ2-1
v_gene: TRBV7-3
CDR3aa: ASSFGLEGNEQF

j_gene: TRBJ2-7
v_gene: TRBV7-9
CDR3aa: ASSLNRDVHEQY

j_gene: TRBJ2-7
v_gene: TRBV7-8
CDR3aa: ASSLAFGETYEQY

j_gene: TRBJ2-5
v_gene: TRBV5-6
CDR3aa: ASSLYRTSGETQY

j_gene: TRBJ1-5
v_gene: TRBV23-1
CDR3aa: ASLGDVESNQPQH

j_gene: TRBJ1-3
v_gene: TRBV28
CDR3aa: ASTLPGDMDGNTIY

j_gene: TRBJ1-5
v_gene: TRBV21-1
CDR3aa: ASSKARGRRQPQH

j_gene: TRBJ1-2
v_gene: TRBV29-1
CDR3aa: SVLHRGNYGYT

j_gene: TRBJ1-1
v_gene: TRBV28
CDR3aa: VAAHMNTEAF

j_gene: TRBJ1-5
v_gene: TRBV6-5
CDR3aa: ATLQTGIDQPQH

j_gene: TRBJ1-1
v_gene: TRBV6-5
CDR3aa: ASSRQGGMNTEAF

j_gene: TRBJ1-1
v_gene: TRBV19
CDR3aa: ASGTAVNTEAF

j_gene: TRBJ2-7
v_gene: TRBV5-1
CDR3aa: ASSLGGSSSYEQY

j_gene: TRBJ1-2
v_gene: TRBV7-8
CDR3aa: ASSTYRGEGASQGYT

j_gene: TRBJ1-6
v_gene: TRBV6-5
CDR3aa: ASSTGTVSLH

j_gene: TRBJ2-7
v_gene: TRBV6-5
CDR3aa: ASSYGQGFYEQY

j_gene: TRBJ2-1
v_gene: TRBV5-1
CDR3aa: ASSSGQGSSYNEQF

j_gene: TRBJ2-2
v_gene: TRBV27
CDR3aa: ASSFAGENTGELF

j_gene: TRBJ1-1
v_gene: TRBV29-1
CDR3aa: SVWTGGGRGTEAF

j_gene: TRBJ2-7
v_gene: TRBV5-4
CDR3aa: ASSLVSGEQY

j_gene: TRBJ1-2
v_gene: TRBV6-5
CDR3aa: ASSQGANYGYT

j_gene: NA
v_gene: TRBV4-3
CDR3aa: ASSQEFDAAYEQY

j_gene: TRBJ2-1
v_gene: TRBV2
CDR3aa: ASSEVGTDGANEQF

j_gene: TRBJ2-7
v_gene: TRBV18
CDR3aa: ASSAPTTASYEQY

j_gene: TRBJ2-7
v_gene: TRBV7-9
CDR3aa: ASSPKHRVSLYEQY

j_gene: TRBJ2-5
v_gene: TRBV25-1
CDR3aa: ASTPTLTEKETQY

j_gene: TRBJ2-1
v_gene: TRBV6-1
CDR3aa: ASKRLAENNEQF